This entry concerns a single T cell receptor beta chain. What this receptor recognizes is not known. Base qualities are not at hand, and no much larger clone is one base apart. The immunoSEQ Assay, a bias-controlled multiplex PCR, was used to amplify TCRbeta CDR3 regions from genomic DNA. The published analysis was carried out like this. The number of nucleated cells in each sample was estimated by amplification of reference gene primers within the assay. Sequence reads were collapsed and filtered to measure the absolute abundance of every unique TCRbeta CDR3 rearrangement. For each sample, productive Simpson clonality was calculated as the square root of Simpson's diversity index over productive rearrangements. What TCRdb holds here is the immuneACCESS table cut down to in-frame rearrangements. Part of the clones is not present; checked against another copy, under half of the missing clones reflect an unresolved V gene, and the others are unexplained. The V and J calls and clone size are taken from that table; D and trimming were inferred from the DNA. The sample includes under 200,000 clones, with 79% observed a single time. The ten largest account for more than 6.5% of the sample.

This record belongs to a study of blood T cell repertoires in COVID-19 (dated by TCRdb to about 2020). Notes on the research overall: Samples from collaborators originated in the United States, Italy and Spain and spanned both the acute and convalescent phases of COVID-19. The prospective study material was composed of cDNA or gDNA derived from T cells, B-cell-depleted T cells, or PBMCs. Deeply sampled blood TCRbeta repertoires from subjects exposed to, actively infected with, or recovered from COVID-19 were included in the dataset. The repertoires were released in a freely available public database intended as a resource for research on the immune response to SARS-CoV-2. Samples were obtained from the ongoing ImmuneRACE study (first 160 participants) and from 1,200 or so subjects provided by 6 global collaborators. A de-identified subject ID, COVID-19 status, age in years and sex were almost always included in the sample metadata. Where HLA class I and class II types were available, the types were taken from metadata supplied by the sample provider, not from assay-based typing. Study-level results and caveats: The amount of clinical and demographic metadata varied by source and participant and was provided uncurated.

In Seattle, one collaborating source enrolled patients while the infection was active and tracked those patients longitudinally over the course of disease. Whole blood was collected in K2EDTA tubes by collaborating institutions according to the institutions' own protocols. For TCRbeta analysis, collaborators shipped samples as frozen whole blood, isolated PBMCs, or DNA extracted from either of those sample types. Including the terminal cysteine and phenylalanine, the CDR3 comprises 16 residues. The entry retains the CDR3 DNA only, 48 bases that are in frame from base 1. Looking up the germline V gene yields CDR1 SGHDT and CDR2 YYEEEE. Deletion took 0 bases off V and 0 bases off J, with a span of 10 bases between the germline ends.

This sequence originates from an older woman with COVID-19, enrolled during active disease. Sequenced: peripheral blood. Recombination linked TRBV5-6 to TRBJ1-3; the D gene lacks a confident call. The DNA sequence is as follows: TGTGCCAGCAGCTTGGGTCGGGTCTCCTCTGGAAACACCATATATTTT. Its translation is CASSLGRVSSGNTIYF.